This TCR beta chain is from a study of OX40 agonist ivuxolimab in advanced cancers. General notes on the study: Ivuxolimab, which targeted the costimulatory receptor OX40 (CD134), was an agonistic, fully human IgG2 monoclonal antibody. Of the approximately 54 dose-escalation patients, hepatocellular carcinoma was present in 19, melanoma in approximately 15, renal cell carcinoma in 9 and head and neck cancer in 9. Three dose-escalation patients achieved partial responses, one with hepatocellular carcinoma and two with cutaneous melanoma. Intravenous ivuxolimab was administered to patients every 2 weeks at six dose levels: 0.01, 0.1, 0.3, 1.5, 3 and 10 mg/kg. The paper covers the monotherapy dose-escalation part of the phase I ivuxolimab trial, which included N of about 51 patients. In the dose-escalation cohort, 75% to 90% of patients were male, and the mean age was roughly 56 years with a range of 23 to 79. Peripheral TCRbeta sequencing aimed to test whether ivuxolimab altered TCR sequence diversity and caused clonal T-cell expansion. Patients were allowed to have had prior anti-PD-1, anti-PD-L1 or anti-CTLA-4 therapy, and around two fifths of the dose-escalation patients had been treated with checkpoint inhibitors.

General study outcomes and caveats: The antigen specificity of the clonally expanded peripheral T cells was not determined. Low levels of normalized T-cell clonal expansion were also seen in some patients who did not respond. In the 0.1-3.0 mg/kg groups, partial responders had among the lowest normalized peripheral clonal expansion, particularly in CD8+ T cells. At doses from 0.1 to 3.0 mg/kg, clonal expansion was seen in both CD4+ and CD8+ blood T cells between baseline and week 6. After ivuxolimab, more expanded clones were found on average in CD8+ T cells than in CD4+ T cells.

Patients with autoimmune disease history or receiving systemic immunosuppression were excluded from the trial. Peripheral blood for TCR sequencing was drawn from every dose cohort at baseline, at cycle 4 day 1 and at cycle 7 day 1. The samples were drawn from a first-in-human, open-label, multicenter phase I dose-escalation trial of ivuxolimab. Adults with locally advanced or metastatic melanoma, renal cell carcinoma, hepatocellular carcinoma or head and neck squamous cell carcinoma were enrolled in the trial. Before TCR sequencing, CD4+ T cells and CD8+ T cells were sorted from peripheral blood as separate populations. Genomic DNA was isolated from the sorted cells so that the TCRbeta CDR3 region could be sequenced. The immunoSEQ Assay was used to sequence the TCRbeta CDR3 regions. Entries here come from immuneACCESS through TCRdb and include only in-frame sequences with V and J called. Some clones fail to appear in such tables; in the studies checked, an unresolved V gene covers under half of the shortfall, and the cause of the remainder is unknown. The sample data list 42,000 or so clones, and 70% to 90% of these were observed just once. About 2.7% of the sample is in the top ten clones.

A remark on this clone: What antigen it recognizes has not been identified. Per-base quality was not reported, and no clone a single base away is much larger than it.

Here the sequenced sample was CD4+ or CD8+ T cells sorted from blood, taken in a trial of the OX40 agonist ivuxolimab. The clonotype was recovered from an adult with an advanced solid tumor such as melanoma, head and neck, liver or kidney cancer.

The DNA is as follows: TGTGCCAGCAGCTTGGAGACTAGCGGACGCGCCAATGAGCAGTTCTTC. This translates into CASSLETSGRANEQFF. The sequence is built from TRBV5-6 and TRBJ2-1, and TRBD2 matches 9 of the central bases. Ends trimmed: V by 0 bases, J by 6 bases; bases unmatched to a gene: 7. Sequences SGHDT (CDR1) and YYEEEE (CDR2) are obtained from the germline V gene. The cysteine opens and the phenylalanine closes a CDR3 of 16 amino acids. This entry keeps only the CDR3 DNA: 48 bases, framed from base 1.